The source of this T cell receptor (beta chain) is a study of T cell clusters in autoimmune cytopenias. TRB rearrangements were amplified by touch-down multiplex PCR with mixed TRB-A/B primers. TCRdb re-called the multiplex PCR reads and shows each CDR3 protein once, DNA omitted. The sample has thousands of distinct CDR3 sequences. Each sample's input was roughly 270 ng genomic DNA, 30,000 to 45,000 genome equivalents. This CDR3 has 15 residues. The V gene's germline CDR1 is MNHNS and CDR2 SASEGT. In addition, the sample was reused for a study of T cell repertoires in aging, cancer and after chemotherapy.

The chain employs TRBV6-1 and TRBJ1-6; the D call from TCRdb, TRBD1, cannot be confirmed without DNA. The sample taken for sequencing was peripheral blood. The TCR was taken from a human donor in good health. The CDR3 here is CASRDRGYGGSPLHF.